One and the same sample provided the 31 T cell receptor beta chains below, sequenced in a study of T cells in Graves' hyperthyroidism and ophthalmopathy (dated 2019 in TCRdb). Receptor libraries were prepared by multiplex PCR. TCRdb records Illumina HiSeq 2000 as the sequencer. TCR beta CDR3 regions were amplified from RNA transcripts. For the first round of RT-PCR on the TCR CDR3, the HTBI primer set was used together with the Qiagen OneStep RT-PCR kit. TCRdb's own reprocessing of the public reads used fastp at Q25 and MiXCR and kept productive beta chains. One record per CDR3 amino acid sequence lists the most common genes and DNA. This sample lists 600,000 or so distinct CDR3 sequences; 16% were detected once. The ten largest clones represent 3.8% of the sample. Material: blood. Receptor source: a woman in her thirties with Graves' hyperthyroidism.

The chain uses TRBV6-5 and TRBJ2-4, with 9 bases matching TRBD2. The CDR3 sequence is 16 residues long. V lost 0 bases, J lost 7 bases, and 7 bases stayed unmatched. Germline CDR1 MNHEY, CDR2 SVGAGI. The CDR3 region is CASSYSTSGGGNIQYF. In nucleotides, the CDR3 is TGTGCCAGCAGTTACTCGACTAGCGGAGGAGGGAACATTCAGTACTTC.

The chain recombines TRBV25-1 with TRBJ1-1; tentatively, D is TRBD1 (6 bases). This CDR3 has 12 amino acids. Germline-derived CDR1 and CDR2 are MGHDK and SYGVNS. Trimming cost V 4 bases and J 7 bases, with 10 bases left between them. The CDR3 loop reads CASSAWTDEAFF. The CDR3 DNA sequence: TGTGCCAGCAGTGCATGGACAGATGAAGCTTTCTTT.

The chain employs TRBV12-3 or TRBV12-4 and TRBJ1-2; D is ambiguous. Trimming took 5 bases from V and 5 from J, leaving 18 bases between them. CDR3 length equals 15 residues. This CDR3 reads CASSRVLFDLYGYTF. CDR3 DNA sequence: TGTGCCAGCAGTCGAGTCCTCTTCGACCTTTATGGCTACACCTTC.

CDR3 nucleotide sequence: TGTGCCAGCAGTAAGAACCAACTGAGTCCCCCGAATAACACTGAAGCTTTCTTT. It translates to CASSKNQLSPPNNTEAFF. The chain has TRBV6-4 and TRBJ1-1, with no clear D. Germline CDR1 reads MRHNA; CDR2 reads SNTAGT. This CDR3 has 18 residues. Trimming shortened V by 5 bases and J by 2 bases, and 24 bases separated the two germline ends.

This clonotype has ten or more counts. The rearrangement joins TRBV3-1 to TRBJ2-2; no clear D. V gave up 6 bases and J gave up 6 bases, with 20 bases separating them. This CDR3 has 16 amino acids. Looked up from germline, CDR1 is LGHDT and CDR2 is YNNKEL (reference sequence). The CDR3 is CASSLGTDWWSGELFF. DNA of the CDR3: TGTGCCAGCAGTCTAGGAACAGATTGGTGGTCCGGGGAGCTGTTTTTT.

In this sample, this clonotype turned up many times. For the CDR3, the DNA is TGTGCCAGCAGTGAAGCGCCCCCGGGAGAAGAGACCCAGTACTTC. Protein sequence: CASSEAPPGEETQYF. This rearrangement joins TRBV2 to TRBJ2-5; the D gene is possibly TRBD2 (6 bases). The V end was cut by 0 bases, the J end by 3 bases, with 11 bases between. Germline CDR1 reads SNHLY; CDR2 reads FYNNEI. This CDR3 spans 15 amino acids.

This clonotype was found many times. The chain is built from TRBV12-3 or TRBV12-4 and TRBJ2-1; 10 bases fit TRBD2. CDR3 length: 15 amino acids. The J segment lost 3 bases and the V segment lost 6 bases, leaving 5 bases of the junction unmatched. The CDR3 reads CASRQLAGYYNEQFF. The CDR3 DNA follows: TGTGCCAGCAGGCAACTAGCGGGATACTACAATGAGCAGTTCTTC.

V is TRBV20-1 and J is TRBJ1-2; D is ambiguous. Germline V gene lookup returns CDR1 DFQATT and CDR2 SNEGSKA (reference sequence). This CDR3 has 11 amino acids. Trimming pared 2 bases from V and 4 bases from J, leaving 5 bases between. As DNA, the CDR3 is TGCAGTGCTAGACCGGCCTATGGCTACACCTTC. Its protein product is CSARPAYGYTF.

The V call is TRBV20-1, the J call TRBJ2-7; 9 bases match TRBD2. The V segment lost 1 base and the J segment 7 bases; nucleotides outside the gene matches: 11. Looked up from germline, CDR1 is DFQATT and CDR2 is SNEGSKA (reference sequence). This CDR3 contains 15 residues. CDR3 sequence (DNA): TGCAGTGCTAGAGGGGGGCCTAGCGGGATGGGGGAGCAGTACTTC. As protein: CSARGGPSGMGEQYF.

This clonotype was detected ten times or more. The V call is TRBV6-6, the J call TRBJ2-1, with D uncertain. V was cut by 0 bases and J by 6 bases, with 12 bases left in between. From germline, CDR1 is MNHNY and CDR2 SVGAGI (reference sequence). The CDR3 sequence is 15 residues long. The CDR3 reads CASSYSRQAFNEQFF. As DNA, the CDR3 is TGTGCCAGCAGTTACTCGAGGCAGGCGTTCAATGAGCAGTTCTTC.

This clonotype was recorded at least ten times. This chain uses TRBV12-3 or TRBV12-4 with TRBJ2-7; D possibly matches TRBD1 or TRBD2 (5 bases each). The CDR3 totals 14 residues. V lost 8 bases and J lost 1, with 15 bases in between. CDR3 loop: CASGRDGSSYEQYF. The CDR3 DNA reads as TGTGCCAGCGGCCGGGACGGATCTTCCTACGAGCAGTACTTC.

This clonotype was detected ten times or more. The rearrangement uses TRBV3-1 and TRBJ1-2, with D uncertain. There are 12 residues in the CDR3. Trimming cost V 1 base and J 8 bases, with 8 bases left between them. The germline CDR1 and CDR2 sequences are LGHDT and YNNKEL (reference sequence). As DNA, the CDR3 is TGTGCCAGCAGCCAAGCAAATGGGGGCTACACCTTC. It specifies CASSQANGGYTF. The full variable domain, with the rest looked up from reference TRBV3-1 and TRBJ1-2, is DTAVSQTPKYLVTQMGNDKSIKCEQNLGHDTMYWYKQDSKKFLKIMFSYNNKELIINETVPNRFSPKSPDKAHLNLHINSLELGDSAVYFCASSQANGGYTFGSGTRLTVV.

This clonotype occurred many times. The chain has TRBV28 and TRBJ2-7; weak D call: TRBD1 (6 bases). This CDR3 is built from 15 residues. V was shortened by 5 bases and J by 7 bases, with 21 bases between the two germline ends. CDR1 is MDHEN, CDR2 SYDVKM, per germline. CDR3 sequence: CASSPQGNPPREQYF. CDR3 DNA sequence: TGTGCCAGCAGTCCACAGGGTAACCCACCGAGAGAGCAGTACTTC.

This rearrangement joins TRBV9 to TRBJ2-7; maybe TRBD2 (5 bases). Germline CDR1 and CDR2: SGDLS and YYNGEE. With 1 base removed from V and 3 bases from J, the gap between germline ends came to 11 bases. The CDR3 runs 14 residues. In DNA form, the CDR3 reads TGTGCCAGCAGCGTATATTCGGGAAGCTACGAGCAGTACTTC. Translation gives CASSVYSGSYEQYF.

This clonotype has ten or more counts. The rearrangement uses TRBV28 and TRBJ2-7; D uncertain. Trimming took off 5 bases at V and 3 bases at J, with 5 bases between the two ends. Looked up from germline, CDR1 is MDHEN and CDR2 is SYDVKM. This CDR3 comprises 11 residues. CDR3 bases: TGTGCCAGCAGTGCTCGCTACGAGCAGTACTTC. The encoded protein is CASSARYEQYF. Complete variable domain (other parts from reference TRBV28 and TRBJ2-7): DVKVTQSSRYLVKRTGEKVFLECVQDMDHENMFWYRQDPGLGLRLIYFSYDVKMKEKGDIPEGYSVSREKKERFSLILESASTNQTSMYLCASSARYEQYFGPGTRLTVT.

The genes are TRBV3-1 and TRBJ2-7, with D possibly being TRBD2 (6 bases). Between the trimmed V and J ends, which lost 1 base and 7 bases, there was a span of 11 bases. The CDR3 is made up of 13 amino acids. Germline V lookup: CDR1 LGHDT, CDR2 YNNKEL (reference sequence). The CDR3 loop reads CASSQGGRREQYF. CDR3 in DNA: TGTGCCAGCAGCCAAGGGGGGAGGCGAGAGCAGTACTTC.

The chain carries TRBV6-1 and TRBJ1-3, with a possible D match to TRBD1 (5 bases). The CDR3 is 17 amino acids. Trimming stripped 0 bases from V and 5 bases from J, with 17 bases between. Germline assignment: CDR1 MNHNS and CDR2 SASEGT. CDR3 sequence: CASSEALRRVGRNTIYF. The CDR3 bases are TGTGCCAGCAGTGAAGCGCTTCGCAGGGTTGGTAGAAACACCATATATTTT.

This clonotype showed up just a few times. The V and J genes are TRBV29-1 and TRBJ2-3; D possibly uses TRBD1 or TRBD2 (5 bases each). The CDR3 covers 14 residues. Per germline, CDR1 SQVTM and CDR2 ANQGSEA. V lost 4 bases and J lost 2, with 13 bases in between. The CDR3 bases are TGCAGCGTTGGGGACGGGTTTTTCACAGATACGCAGTATTTT. Protein product: CSVGDGFFTDTQYF.

Only a few counts were recorded for this clonotype. The chain joins TRBV6-2 or TRBV6-3 to TRBJ2-2; the match to TRBD2 covers 14 bases. V shed 5 bases, J shed 2 bases, and the junction held 10 bases outside the gene matches. The length of the CDR3 is 19 residues. Looked up from germline, CDR1 is MNHEY and CDR2 is SVGEGT. The CDR3 sequence is CASSRRLAGGLSNTGELFF. The CDR3 DNA is TGTGCCAGCAGTCGTCGACTAGCGGGAGGGCTAAGTAACACCGGGGAGCTGTTTTTT.

This clonotype was seen ten or more times. The rearrangement joins TRBV12-3 or TRBV12-4 to TRBJ2-7; the match to TRBD2 covers 13 bases. The CDR3 has 16 amino acids. Germline trimming cut 6 bases from V and 2 bases from J; bases unmatched to any gene: 7. The CDR3 loop is CASSLGTSGITYEQYF. CDR3 nucleotides: TGTGCCAGCAGCCTTGGGACTAGCGGGATTACCTACGAGCAGTACTTC.

The V gene is TRBV4-2, the J gene TRBJ2-7, with a weak D call TRBD1 (6 bases). V was pared by 0 bases and J by 3 bases, with 12 bases between. The V gene's germline CDR1 is LGHNA and CDR2 YNFKEQ. This CDR3 has 15 residues. CDR3 bases: TGTGCCAGCAGCCAAGAGATCGGACAGAACTACGAGCAGTACTTC. Translated, it gives CASSQEIGQNYEQYF.

This chain joins TRBV7-6 and TRBJ2-2; D unresolved. Trimming removed 7 bases from V and 4 bases from J, with 13 bases in between. Per the germline V gene, CDR1 is SGHVS and CDR2 is FNYEAQ. The CDR3 spans 14 residues. Here the CDR3 DNA reads TGTGCCAGCACCACCGCCCGGTCCACCGGGGAGCTGTTTTTT. Translation: CASTTARSTGELFF.

The V call is TRBV28, the J call TRBJ1-1; a weak D match, TRBD1 (6 bases). The CDR3 spans 15 residues. From germline, CDR1 is MDHEN and CDR2 SYDVKM. V gave up 6 bases and J gave up 4 bases, with 18 bases separating them. The CDR3 is CASSLTTGGGTEAFF. CDR3 nucleotides: TGTGCCAGCAGCCTAACGACAGGCGGGGGCACTGAAGCTTTCTTT.

There are a few counts of this clonotype. A much larger clone lies one base from this, so it may be a read error. The CDR3 is CAWSVGPDYGYTF. Here the CDR3 DNA reads TGTGCCTGGAGTGTCGGGCCAGACTATGGCTACACCTTC. The rearrangement uses TRBV30 and TRBJ1-2; D is uncertain. The germline V gene encodes CDR1 GTSNPN and CDR2 SVGIG (reference sequence). V was trimmed by 0 bases and J by 3 bases, leaving 8 bases between them. The CDR3 extends over 13 amino acids.

This clonotype was counted at least ten times. The chain has TRBV27 and TRBJ2-5; possibly TRBD1 for D (6 bases). The CDR3 is made up of 14 amino acids. Germline V gene sequence: CDR1 MNHEY, CDR2 SMNVEV (reference sequence). Trimming removed 8 bases from V and 2 bases from J, with 15 bases in between. Written as DNA, the CDR3 is TGTGCCAGCTACAGGGTAGGGGCACAAGAGACCCAGTACTTC. Residues: CASYRVGAQETQYF.

This clonotype has more than one count but fewer than ten. V is TRBV20-1 and J is TRBJ2-1; the match to TRBD2 covers 7 bases. The CDR3 extends over 13 amino acids. The V segment lost 6 bases and the J segment 3 bases; nucleotides outside the gene matches: 5. Germline assignment: CDR1 DFQATT and CDR2 SNEGSKA (reference sequence). CDR3 bases: TGCAGTGCCCTGACTAGCCTCTACAATGAGCAGTTCTTC. It codes for CSALTSLYNEQFF.

This clonotype was detected a few times. The genes are TRBV7-8 and TRBJ1-1; tentative D call: TRBD1 (6 bases). Trimming left V 5 bases short and J 7 bases short, with 17 bases between. The CDR3 is made up of 14 amino acids. Germline V gene data show CDR1 as SGHVS and CDR2 as FQNEAQ. The CDR3 is CASSRRDGGLEAFF. CDR3 nucleotides: TGTGCCAGCAGCCGGCGGGACGGGGGCCTTGAAGCTTTCTTT.

The rearrangement links TRBV19 to TRBJ2-1, with D uncertain. The V end lost 1 base, the J end lost 4 bases, and 11 bases lay between the germline ends. The CDR3 loop spans 15 amino acids. Germline V gene sequence: CDR1 LNHDA, CDR2 SQIVND (reference sequence). In DNA form, the CDR3 reads TGTGCCAGTAGTATAGTGGCCAAGAAATACAATGAGCAGTTCTTC. The encoded protein is CASSIVAKKYNEQFF. Supplemented by reference TRBV19 and TRBJ2-1, the full variable domain reads DGGITQSPKYLFRKEGQNVTLSCEQNLNHDAMYWYRQDPGQGLRLIYYSQIVNDFQKGDIAEGYSVSREKKESFPLTVTSAQKNPTAFYLCASSIVAKKYNEQFFGPGTRLTVL.

This clonotype was picked up a small number of times. J is TRBJ1-2 and V is TRBV19, with D perhaps TRBD1 (6 bases). The V end was cut by 1 base, the J end by 4 bases, with 19 bases between. This CDR3 is 17 amino acids long. In germline, CDR1 is LNHDA, CDR2 SQIVND (reference sequence). CDR3 sequence: CASSIGGARTAIYGYTF. The CDR3 nucleotides read TGTGCCAGTAGTATAGGGGGAGCCCGGACAGCAATCTATGGCTACACCTTC.

The table lists this clonotype with a few counts. The chain links TRBV28 to TRBJ1-5; D call uncertain. Germline assignment: CDR1 MDHEN and CDR2 SYDVKM. Trimming removed 1 base at V and 6 bases at J, with 16 bases between. The CDR3 contains 16 residues. The CDR3 sequence: CASSLSPRATGQPQHF. Written as DNA, the CDR3 is TGTGCCAGCAGTTTATCCCCGAGGGCGACCGGTCAGCCCCAGCATTTT. Filled out from reference TRBV28 and TRBJ1-5, the complete variable domain reads DVKVTQSSRYLVKRTGEKVFLECVQDMDHENMFWYRQDPGLGLRLIYFSYDVKMKEKGDIPEGYSVSREKKERFSLILESASTNQTSMYLCASSLSPRATGQPQHFGDGTRLSIL.

This clonotype has just a few counts. V usage is TRBV9 and J usage is TRBJ1-2; possible D gene TRBD1, 6 bases. The CDR3 is made up of 12 amino acids. The V end lost 3 bases, the J end lost 7 bases, and 10 bases lay between the germline ends. Germline V gene lookup returns CDR1 SGDLS and CDR2 YYNGEE. CDR3 nucleotide sequence: TGTGCCAGCAGCGGGGGGCGCGGTGGCTACACCTTC. Translating it yields CASSGGRGGYTF.